This T cell receptor (beta chain) is drawn from a study of CD8 T cells in ankylosing spondylitis. V was cut by 3 bases and J by 0 bases, with 12 bases left in between. The germline CDR1 and CDR2 sequences are LGHDT and YNNKEL (reference sequence). The CDR3 is made up of 15 amino acids. Making use of molecular barcodes, quantitative 5'-RACE generated TCR beta libraries. A single record per CDR3 protein comes from TCRdb applying MiXCR to the 5' RACE reads. Of more than 100,000 distinct CDR3 sequences in the sample, 15% to 20% are singletons; the top ten hold approximately 30%. To note about this clonotype: Its specificity is unknown.

General observations from the study: Significant enrichment of disease-linked clones was reportedly seen in matched ankylosing spondylitis synovial fluid. What appeared characteristic of ankylosing spondylitis blood was a TCR beta motif of eight or nine highly homologous variants.

This clonotype originated in a male donor with ankylosing spondylitis. The V gene is TRBV3-1, the J gene TRBJ2-7; D possibly corresponds to TRBD2 (5 bases). The specimen sequenced was blood, either unsorted or a sorted T cell fraction (not recorded which). The CDR3 DNA sequence: TGTGCCAGCAGCCAGGATCCGGCGGGCTCCTACGAGCAGTACTTC. It encodes CASSQDPAGSYEQYF.